Listed below are T cell receptor beta chains from one sample, sequenced in a study of blood T cell repertoires in COVID-19. Using immunoSEQ multiplex PCR, the repertoire was profiled, and TCRdb retains in-frame clones only, with some absent. The sample lists roughly 450,000 clones; about 92% were seen once. The sequencing sample was made of PBMCs or T cells enriched from blood (not recorded which). The source is a man aged 18 to 29 who had recovered from COVID-19. CDR3s include the opening cysteine and the closing phenylalanine or tryptophan. D genes are given only for firm matches. The listing skips clone size in some rows; elsewhere it reads once, few, many or a size class.

d_call	v_call	clone_size	j_call	cdr3_aa	cdr3_nt
TRBD1	TRBV3-1/TRBV3-2	.	TRBJ1-2	CASSPTGVGYTF	TGTGCCAGCAGCCCGACAGGGGTAGGCTACACCTTC
TRBD1	TRBV4-1	.	TRBJ2-6	CASRSPGQGSGANVLTF	TGCGCCAGCCGATCTCCGGGACAGGGATCCGGGGCCAACGTCCTGACTTTC
.	TRBV13	.	TRBJ1-3	CASTLSGGNTIYF	TGTGCCAGCACCCTTAGCGGGGGAAACACCATATATTTT
TRBD1	TRBV18	.	TRBJ2-1	CASSPPGQGIYNEQFF	TGTGCCAGCTCACCGCCGGGACAGGGGATCTACAATGAGCAGTTCTTC
.	TRBV29-1	.	TRBJ1-1	CSGVGSGTEAFF	TGCAGCGGCGTTGGCTCGGGCACTGAAGCTTTCTTT
TRBD1	TRBV30	.	TRBJ1-2	CAWSVLTGAGYTF	TGTGCCTGGAGTGTGCTGACAGGGGCCGGCTACACCTTC
TRBD1	TRBV25-1	.	TRBJ2-1	CASDPGQGIDEQFF	TGTGCCAGCGACCCGGGACAGGGGATTGATGAGCAGTTCTTC
.	TRBV7-6	.	TRBJ1-6	CAGRRGSNSPLHF	TGTGCCGGCCGCAGGGGCTCTAATTCACCCCTCCACTTT
.	TRBV11-2	.	TRBJ1-3	CASSHYQTGPGNTIYF	TGTGCCAGCAGCCATTACCAGACAGGCCCTGGAAACACCATATATTTT
TRBD2	TRBV5-1	.	TRBJ2-5	CASSFSSGRAQETQYF	TGCGCCAGCAGCTTCAGCAGCGGGAGGGCCCAAGAGACCCAGTACTTC
TRBD1	TRBV29-1	.	TRBJ1-2	CSAKVGTGGYGYTF	TGCAGCGCCAAAGTAGGGACAGGGGGCTATGGCTACACCTTC
.	TRBV21-1	.	TRBJ1-2	CASSPGGGYTF	TGTGCCAGCAGCCCCGGAGGCGGCTACACCTTC
TRBD1	TRBV7-9	.	TRBJ1-1	CASSSPNRGMRNTEAFF	TGTGCCAGCAGCTCGCCCAACAGGGGTATGAGGAACACTGAAGCTTTCTTT
.	TRBV28	few	TRBJ1-5	CASSKQGIRDNQPQHF	TGTGCCAGCAGCAAACAGGGTATTAGGGATAATCAGCCCCAGCATTTT
.	TRBV5-8	.	TRBJ1-3	CASSLEPGSGNTIYF	TGTGCCAGCAGCTTGGAACCGGGCTCTGGAAACACCATATATTTT
TRBD2	TRBV4-1	.	TRBJ2-1	CASSHRLGRGGLLTRNEQFF	TGCGCCAGCAGCCATAGATTGGGGCGGGGGGGACTTTTAACCCGGAATGAGCAGTTCTTC
.	TRBV29-1	.	TRBJ1-6	CSVMDTNNSPLHF	TGCAGCGTGATGGACACGAATAATTCACCCCTCCACTTT
.	TRBV10-3	.	TRBJ2-1	CAIRGGPDNEQFF	TGTGCCATCAGGGGGGGGCCCGACAATGAGCAGTTCTTC
TRBD1	TRBV28	.	TRBJ1-3	CASRRDRSEDTIYF	TGTGCCAGCAGGCGGGACAGGTCCGAAGACACCATATATTTT
.	TRBV29-1	.	TRBJ1-1	CSALRGTEAFF	TGCAGCGCCCTGAGAGGTACTGAAGCTTTCTTT
.	TRBV11-2	.	TRBJ1-1	CASSSPRVSTEAFF	TGTGCCAGCAGCTCCCCCCGGGTGAGCACTGAAGCTTTCTTT
.	TRBV5-1	.	TRBJ2-1	CASSRSGDNEQFF	TGCGCCAGCAGTAGATCCGGGGACAATGAGCAGTTCTTC
.	TRBV25-1	.	TRBJ1-4	CASSQGSGATNEKLFF	TGTGCCAGCAGTCAGGGTTCAGGGGCAACTAATGAAAAACTGTTTTTT
TRBD1	TRBV4-1	few	TRBJ1-5	CASSQDAGTGGGQPQHF	TGCGCCAGCAGCCAAGACGCCGGGACAGGGGGTGGTCAGCCCCAGCATTTT
.	TRBV21-1	.	TRBJ1-1	CASSKERPGKMNTEAFF	TGTGCCAGCAGCAAAGAGAGGCCAGGGAAAATGAACACTGAAGCTTTCTTT
TRBD1	TRBV5-4	.	TRBJ2-3	CASSFKPKTTGRKTDTQYF	TGTGCCAGCAGCTTCAAACCCAAGACGACAGGGCGGAAGACAGATACGCAGTATTTT
TRBD1	TRBV27	.	TRBJ2-7	CASSPGQGAIYEQYF	TGTGCCAGCAGTCCGGGACAGGGGGCAATCTACGAGCAGTACTTC
.	TRBV7-4	.	TRBJ2-7	CASSPASTESSYEQYF	TGTGCCAGCAGCCCAGCGTCGACAGAAAGCTCCTACGAGCAGTACTTC
.	TRBV5-1	.	TRBJ2-6	CASSLLSGTSLSGANVLTF	TGCGCCAGCAGCTTGTTAAGCGGGACATCGCTCTCTGGGGCCAACGTCCTGACTTTC
TRBD2	TRBV7-9	.	TRBJ2-1	CASSEKNLGGGWFEQFF	TGTGCCAGCAGCGAGAAAAATCTGGGCGGGGGGTGGTTTGAGCAGTTCTTC
.	TRBV10-1	.	TRBJ1-4	CASSESDYGEKLFF	TGCGCCAGCAGTGAGTCTGACTACGGCGAAAAACTGTTTTTT
TRBD1	TRBV11-2	.	TRBJ2-1	CASSSSDRGHNEQFF	TGTGCCAGCAGCTCCAGCGACAGGGGGCATAATGAGCAGTTCTTC
TRBD1	TRBV6-1	.	TRBJ1-5	CASSGRTGDGPQHF	TGTGCCAGCAGTGGCCGGACAGGGGACGGGCCCCAGCATTTT
.	TRBV5-4	.	TRBJ2-3	CASSLGGSGGDTQYF	TGTGCCAGCAGCTTAGGTGGGAGCGGTGGGGATACGCAGTATTTT
TRBD2	TRBV30	.	TRBJ2-3	CAWSVSTSGSKDTQYF	TGTGCCTGGAGTGTGTCGACTAGCGGGAGTAAAGATACGCAGTATTTT
.	TRBV5-4	.	TRBJ2-1	CASSLTTDNEQFF	TGTGCCAGCAGCTTGACTACCGACAATGAGCAGTTCTTC
.	TRBV9	.	TRBJ1-1	CASSGGRDTEAFF	TGTGCCAGCAGCGGCGGGAGAGACACTGAAGCTTTCTTT
.	TRBV2	.	TRBJ1-2	CASSETPLEGGYTF	TGTGCCAGCAGTGAAACCCCACTCGAGGGCGGCTACACCTTC
.	TRBV2	few	TRBJ2-1	CASSERGTSSYNEQFF	TGTGCCAGCAGCGAGAGAGGGACAAGCTCCTACAATGAGCAGTTCTTC
TRBD1	TRBV7-9	.	TRBJ1-3	CASSTNDRGDGNTIYF	TGTGCCAGCAGCACAAATGACAGGGGGGATGGAAACACCATATATTTT
.	TRBV2	.	TRBJ2-1	CASKGHRGALPYNEQFF	TGTGCCAGCAAGGGGCACCGGGGGGCTCTACCTTACAATGAGCAGTTCTTC
TRBD1	TRBV5-1	.	TRBJ1-2	CASSPTGLYGYTF	TGCGCCAGCAGCCCGACAGGGCTTTACGGCTACACCTTC
.	TRBV2	.	TRBJ1-1	CASSEGWAPAEAFF	TGTGCCAGCAGTGAAGGGTGGGCACCTGCTGAAGCTTTCTTT
.	TRBV11-2	.	TRBJ2-5	CASSSGEVAQQTQYF	TGTGCCAGCAGCTCAGGGGAAGTGGCACAACAGACCCAGTACTTC
TRBD1	TRBV4-1	.	TRBJ1-2	CASSPQQGAEYGYTF	TGCGCCAGCAGCCCACAACAGGGGGCGGAGTATGGCTACACCTTC
.	TRBV25-1	.	TRBJ2-3	CASSELADATTDTQYF	TGTGCCAGCAGTGAATTAGCAGACGCGACCACAGATACGCAGTATTTT
TRBD1	TRBV9	.	TRBJ1-2	CASSAVATGGDYGYTF	TGTGCCAGCAGCGCCGTAGCAACAGGGGGCGACTATGGCTACACCTTC
TRBD1	TRBV7-3	few	TRBJ2-1	CASSPGTGTYNEQFF	TGTGCCAGCAGCCCCGGGACAGGGACCTACAATGAGCAGTTCTTC
TRBD1	TRBV9	.	TRBJ1-5	CASSLGQGVSEPQHF	TGTGCCAGCAGCTTGGGACAGGGAGTAAGTGAGCCCCAGCATTTT
.	TRBV6-1	.	TRBJ1-2	CASSEGAGLRYGYTF	TGTGCCAGCAGTGAAGGGGCAGGACTAAGATATGGCTACACCTTC
.	TRBV27	.	TRBJ2-1	CASSRGSGGHSYNEQFF	TGTGCCAGCAGTAGAGGTAGCGGTGGACACTCCTACAATGAGCAGTTCTTC
.	TRBV14	.	TRBJ1-3	CASSPTGKSGNTIYF	TGTGCCAGCAGTCCCACGGGGAAATCGGGAAACACCATATATTTT
TRBD1	TRBV5-6	.	TRBJ1-6	CASSLGQGANSPLHF	TGTGCCAGCAGCCTCGGACAGGGGGCCAATTCACCCCTCCACTTT